The 18 T cell receptor beta chains listed next were all sequenced from one sample in a study of cytomegalovirus exposure and HLA in healthy donors. The primer mix had 60 Vbeta and 13 Jbeta primers. Profiling relied on immunoSEQ multiplex PCR, and the TCRdb table lists in-frame clones only, not all of them. Among roughly 95,000 clones listed, over 60% were seen once. The specimen sequenced was PBMCs. Source of these receptors: a man aged 25 to 40 in good health and CMV-seropositive.

This clone was seen only once. In nucleotides, the CDR3 is TGTGCCATCAGTGAGTCGCGTAACCTTCTAACTATGGAGCAGTACGTC. Protein: CAISESRNLLTMEQYV. This chain links TRBV10-3 with TRBJ2-7, with D unclear. CDR1 and CDR2 from the germline V gene are ENHRY and SYGVKD. V shed 0 bases and J shed 7 bases, with 19 bases lying between them. The CDR3 has 16 amino acids.

This clone appeared once. Its ends do not fully match the called genes, so a read error is possible. The chain couples TRBV7-9 to TRBJ2-3; weak D call: TRBD1 (5 bases). The germline gives CDR1 SEHNR, CDR2 FQNEAQ (reference sequence). This CDR3 is 12 amino acids long. The CDR3 DNA follows: TGTTCCAGCAGCCTCACAAGGGGTACGCAGTATTTT. It yields the protein CSSSLTRGTQYF.

The chain combines TRBV18 with TRBJ2-2; D unresolved. This CDR3 spans 14 amino acids. Germline CDR1 reads KGHSH; CDR2 reads LQKENI. V lost 5 bases to trimming and J lost 0 bases, with 7 bases between them. For the CDR3, the DNA is TGTGCCAGCTCAGGAAGCGCGAACACCGGGGAGCTGTTTTTT. Translated: CASSGSANTGELFF.

This clone has more than one count but fewer than ten. The chain has TRBV7-8 and TRBJ2-1; D is uncertain. The CDR3 totals 15 residues. Germline CDR1 and CDR2: SGHVS and FQNEAQ. Deletions cut 5 bases from V and 9 bases from J, with 20 bases between. The CDR3 sequence is CASSPRSSTPGEQFF. DNA for the CDR3: TGTGCCAGCAGCCCCCGAAGCTCCACCCCGGGTGAGCAGTTCTTC.

The CDR3 region has the DNA TGTGCCAGCTTAGCGGGGGAATACAATGAGCAGTTCTTC. Protein sequence: CASLAGEYNEQFF. The gene calls are TRBV6-1 and TRBJ2-1; 9 nucleotides agree with TRBD2. The CDR3 is 13 amino acids. V dropped 8 bases and J dropped 4; count of bases not matched to a gene: 3. Germline V CDR1 and CDR2: MNHNS, SASEGT.

V usage is TRBV30 and J usage is TRBJ1-2; 7 nucleotides line up with TRBD1. The ends lost 0 bases at V and 4 bases at J; junction bases unmatched: 5. Germline CDR1 reads GTSNPN; CDR2 reads SVGIG (reference sequence). The CDR3 extends over 14 amino acids. This chain's CDR3 is CAWSVDGTAYGYTF. The CDR3 DNA reads TGTGCCTGGAGTGTAGACGGGACAGCCTATGGCTACACCTTC.

The V call is TRBV28, the J call TRBJ1-1; D not resolved. Germline CDR1 is MDHEN and CDR2 is SYDVKM. This CDR3 has 11 amino acids. V shed 4 bases and J shed 11 bases, with 11 bases lying between them. CDR3 protein: CASSSGVVAFF. The CDR3 nucleotides read TGTGCCAGCAGTTCCGGGGTCGTGGCTTTCTTT.

This clone has just a few counts. This rearrangement joins TRBV2 to TRBJ2-1; TRBD2 aligns across 7 bases. This CDR3 has 14 amino acids. Germline lookup yields CDR1 SNHLY and CDR2 FYNNEI. Trimming took 8 bases from V and 2 from J; bases not matched to a gene: 6. CDR3 in amino acids: CASFPGGTYNEQFF. The CDR3, as DNA: TGTGCCAGCTTTCCCGGGGGGACCTACAATGAGCAGTTCTTC.

CDR3 sequence (DNA): TGCGCCAGCAGCACTAGCACAGATACGCAGTATTTT. Amino acid sequence: CASSTSTDTQYF. This sequence joins TRBV5-1 and TRBJ2-3, with D uncertain. The CDR3 is 12 residues long. The V end was cut by 4 bases, the J end by 0 bases, with 3 bases between. Germline V gives CDR1 SGHRS, CDR2 YFSETQ.

V gene TRBV28 combines with J gene TRBJ2-7, with 7 positions matching TRBD2. Losses at the gene ends were 3 bases for V and 2 bases for J; bases not matched to a gene: 10. The germline V gene has CDR1 MDHEN and CDR2 SYDVKM. This CDR3 region has 16 residues. CDR3 amino acids: CASSLVLAAGTYEQYF. CDR3 coding DNA: TGTGCCAGCAGTTTGGTCCTAGCGGCTGGGACCTACGAGCAGTACTTC.

The count of this clone is one. The genes are TRBV7-8 and TRBJ2-7, with D hard to call. The germline V gene encodes CDR1 SGHVS and CDR2 FQNEAQ. The CDR3 totals 14 residues. V dropped 2 bases and J dropped 0 bases, with 8 bases sitting between them. The CDR3 bases are TGTGCCAGCAGCTTATATTCCGGCTCCTACGAGCAGTACTTC. This sequence encodes CASSLYSGSYEQYF.

The V gene is TRBV19, the J gene TRBJ1-5, with 10 bases identical to TRBD1. V shed 5 bases and J 4 bases; nucleotides not matched to a gene: 2. Looked up from germline, CDR1 is LNHDA and CDR2 is SQIVND (reference sequence). The CDR3 spans 14 residues. CDR3 loop: CASSVGQGNQPQHF. As DNA, the CDR3 is TGTGCCAGTAGTGTGGGACAGGGGAATCAGCCCCAGCATTTT.

The chain employs TRBV5-4 and TRBJ2-5; 9 nucleotides match TRBD1. The V gene's germline CDR1 is SGHNT and CDR2 YYREEE (reference sequence). After removal of 5 bases from V and 5 bases from J, the junction contained 10 bases not matched to a gene. The CDR3 totals 15 residues. The CDR3 loop reads CASRSRDRDGETQYF. The CDR3 DNA is TGTGCCAGCAGGTCCCGGGACAGGGATGGGGAGACCCAGTACTTC.

The V gene is TRBV7-9, the J gene TRBJ2-7; 8 bases fit TRBD1. Germline loops: CDR1 SEHNR, CDR2 FQNEAQ (reference sequence). V lost 5 bases and J lost 0; bases outside the gene matches: 12. The CDR3 spans 17 residues. CDR3 amino acids: CASSPQIGTGSSYEQYF. In DNA form, the CDR3 reads TGTGCCAGCAGCCCACAAATCGGGACAGGCAGCTCCTACGAGCAGTACTTC.

This sequence joins TRBV10-3 and TRBJ2-3, with D tentatively TRBD2 (6 bases). Germline V gene data show CDR1 as ENHRY and CDR2 as SYGVKD. The CDR3 extends over 16 amino acids. With 0 bases removed from V and 2 bases from J, the gap between germline ends came to 12 bases. This CDR3 reads CAISESRAGLTDTQYF. CDR3 coding DNA: TGTGCCATCAGTGAGTCTCGGGCGGGACTCACAGATACGCAGTATTTT.

The chain uses TRBV7-9 and TRBJ2-5, with D possibly being TRBD1 (6 bases). CDR3 length equals 15 residues. V was cut by 1 base and J by 5 bases, with 14 bases left in between. Germline loops: CDR1 SEHNR, CDR2 FQNEAQ (reference sequence). The CDR3 loop reads CASSLGHRDTETQYF. In nucleotides, the CDR3 is TGTGCCAGCAGCTTAGGCCACAGGGATACGGAGACCCAGTACTTC.

The chain recombines TRBV28 with TRBJ2-7; 7 bases agree with TRBD2. Trimming cost V 1 base and J 11 bases; bases outside gene matches: 5. This CDR3 spans 12 amino acids. CDR1 is MDHEN and CDR2 is SYDVKM in the germline V gene. CDR3: CASSLSLGREYF. CDR3 bases: TGTGCCAGCAGTTTATCTCTGGGGAGGGAGTACTTC.

This clone was detected only a few times. This chain uses TRBV2 with TRBJ1-1; D call uncertain. V gave up 1 base and J gave up 1 base, with 10 bases separating them. CDR1 and CDR2 (germline): SNHLY, FYNNEI. The CDR3 covers 15 residues. The CDR3 nucleotides are TGTGCCAGCAGTGAAGGTAGCCAGCCGAACACTGAAGCTTTCTTT. It yields the protein CASSEGSQPNTEAFF.